Given below is one T cell receptor (beta chain) in context. The target antigen is unknown. At one end, the junction sequence differs from germline, possibly due to a read error. The germline V gene has CDR1 SGHTA and CDR2 FQGNSA. This CDR3 region has 15 residues. This sample was taken from a study of shared clonotypes between healthy human individuals. Study observations and caveats: There were few donors, and this limited the genetic and exposure-history diversity represented. Rarefaction revealed incomplete sorted-subset sequencing despite large depth. Of the naive CD4 clonotypes, around 5% were shared across a handful of donors.

Terminally differentiated effector memory CD45RA+ cells were left out of the naive CD8 fraction, which was CD45RO-negative and positively selected for CCR7. At a deep level, the assay was run. TCRdb's copy holds only in-frame clones and misses some; the assay was immunoSEQ multiplex PCR. The sample lists millions of clones, 85% to 95% occurring once. This receptor was obtained from a young man in good health. The sequencing input was naive CD8+ T cells sorted from blood. The gene calls are TRBV7-2 and TRBJ2-7, with D possibly matching TRBD2 (7 bases). The CDR3 nucleotides are TGTGCCAGCAGCTTAGCCGCGGGGGCCTCCCACGAGCAGTACTTC. This codes for CASSLAAGASHEQYF.